The present T cell receptor (beta chain) was sequenced within a study of monozygotic twins with inflammatory bowel disease. The CDR3 runs 16 residues. Germline V gene lookup returns CDR1 SGHKS and CDR2 YYEKEE (reference sequence). TCRdb re-called the 5' RACE reads, yielding one record per CDR3 amino acid sequence without DNA. This sample's table has 150,000 to 200,000 distinct CDR3 sequences. The sequence derives from a human donor with ulcerative colitis or Crohn's disease, or a healthy co-twin of an affected twin (not recorded which). Material for sequencing was blood. The chain has TRBV5-5 and TRBJ2-2. CDR3 residues: CASSLVAAGNTGELFF.